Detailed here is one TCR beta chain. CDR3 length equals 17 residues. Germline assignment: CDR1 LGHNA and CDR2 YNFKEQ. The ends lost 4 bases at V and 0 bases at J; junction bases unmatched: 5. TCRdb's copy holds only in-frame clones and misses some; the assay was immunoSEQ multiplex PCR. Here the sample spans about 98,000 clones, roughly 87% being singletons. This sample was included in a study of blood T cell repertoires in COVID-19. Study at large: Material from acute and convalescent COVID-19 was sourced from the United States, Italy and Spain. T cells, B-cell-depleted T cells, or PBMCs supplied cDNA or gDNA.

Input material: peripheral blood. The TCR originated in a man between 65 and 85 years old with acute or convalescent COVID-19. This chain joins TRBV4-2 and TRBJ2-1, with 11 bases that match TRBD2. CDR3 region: CASSPSSGGSSYNEQFF. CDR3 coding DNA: TGTGCCAGCAGCCCTTCTAGCGGGGGGAGCTCCTACAATGAGCAGTTCTTC.